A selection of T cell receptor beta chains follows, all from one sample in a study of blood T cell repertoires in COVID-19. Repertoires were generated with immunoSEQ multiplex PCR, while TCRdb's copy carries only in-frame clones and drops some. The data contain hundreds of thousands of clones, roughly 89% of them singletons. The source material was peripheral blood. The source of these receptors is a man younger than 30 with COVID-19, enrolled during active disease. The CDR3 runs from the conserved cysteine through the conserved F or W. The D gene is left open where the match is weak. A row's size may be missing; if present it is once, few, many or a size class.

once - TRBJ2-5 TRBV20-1 TGCAGTGCCCGTAGAGAGACCCAGTACTTC CSARRETQYF
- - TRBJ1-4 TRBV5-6 TGTGCCAGCAGCTTTGTGGCGGCAACTAATGAAAAACTGTTTTTT CASSFVAATNEKLFF
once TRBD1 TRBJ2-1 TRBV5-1 TGCGCCAGCAGCTTGGGACAGGGGTACAATGAGCAGTTCTTC CASSLGQGYNEQFF
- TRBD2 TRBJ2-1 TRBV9 TGTGCCAGCAGCGCGTTAGCGGGAAACTACAATGAGCAGTTCTTC CASSALAGNYNEQFF
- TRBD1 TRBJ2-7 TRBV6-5 TGTGCCAGCAGTTTATCCGGGACAGGGGTCTACGAGCAGTACTTC CASSLSGTGVYEQYF
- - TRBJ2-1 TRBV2 TGTGCCAGCGGTGTCGGGATCCTCAATGAGCAGTTCTTC CASGVGILNEQFF
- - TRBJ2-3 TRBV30 TGTGCCTGGAGCACAGGTCTTAGCACAGATACGCAGTATTTT CAWSTGLSTDTQYF
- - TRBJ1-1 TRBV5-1 TGCGCCAGCAGCCTCCGGGACACTTGGAACACTGAAGCTTTCTTT CASSLRDTWNTEAFF
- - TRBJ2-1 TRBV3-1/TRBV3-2 TGTGCCAGCAGCCCCGGGAGATCCTACAATGAGCAGTTCTTC CASSPGRSYNEQFF
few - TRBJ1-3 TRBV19 TGTGCCAGTAGTATGAGCTCTGGAAACACCATATATTTT CASSMSSGNTIYF
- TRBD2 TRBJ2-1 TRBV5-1 TGCGCCAGCAGCTTAGCGGGGAGCTCCTACAATGAGCAGTTCTTC CASSLAGSSYNEQFF
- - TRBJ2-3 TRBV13 TGTGCCAGCAGCTTAGGTAGGGGGTTTCCACCGGATACGCAGTATTTT CASSLGRGFPPDTQYF
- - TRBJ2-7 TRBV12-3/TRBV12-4 TGTGCCAGCAGTTTGGGGGGCGAGCAGTACTTC CASSLGGEQYF
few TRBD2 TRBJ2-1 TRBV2 TGTGCCAGCAGTGGGAGCGGGAGTTGGGGCAATGAGCAGTTCTTC CASSGSGSWGNEQFF